Included here is one T cell receptor beta chain sequence, with context. There is no known antigen for this receptor. No much larger clone is present one base from it, and per-base qualities are unavailable. This sample is drawn from a study of Ad26.COV2.S vaccination and SARS-CoV-2 variants (dated by TCRdb to about 2021). Concerning the study at large: TCRbeta repertoire sequencing served as the tool for gauging how specific and how broad the SARS-CoV-2-reactive T cell receptors were following Ad26.COV2.S vaccination. A total of roughly 32 samples were included in the TCR-sequenced set, comprising roughly 19 Ad26.COV2.S vaccine recipients, 5 placebo recipients and 8 SARS-CoV-2 convalescent individuals.

The immunoSEQ Assay was used to sequence TCRbeta CDR3 regions. After extraction, genomic DNA underwent amplification by bias-controlled multiplex PCR, followed by high-throughput sequencing. The authors' pipeline ran thus. To quantify the absolute abundance of every unique TCRbeta CDR3 region, sequences were collapsed and filtered. T cell fraction was estimated by normalization of TCRbeta template counts to usable DNA, with usable DNA being measured through amplification of reference genes present in all nucleated cells. Repertoire TCRs were annotated as SARS-CoV-2-specific by exact matching of V gene, CDR3 amino acid sequence and J gene to a known reactive TCR set. The reference SARS-CoV-2 TCR set was derived from MIRA and filtered for enrichment in COVID-19-positive ImmuneCODE repertoires, a step that removed public or cross-reactive TCRs. Based on the MIRA antigens, annotated TCRs were further analysed at the level of specific ORF or position within ORF. Depth was the summed frequency of annotated unique rearrangements, while breadth was defined as annotated unique rearrangements over total unique productive rearrangements. Two-sided Wilcoxon rank-sum tests were applied when comparing TCR breadth between groups. What TCRdb holds here is the immuneACCESS table cut down to in-frame rearrangements. Part of the clones is not present; checked against another copy, under half of the missing clones reflect an unresolved V gene, and the others are unexplained. V and J calls and clone size are as listed in that table; D and trimming were resolved from the DNA. This sample lists 180,000 or so clones; around 85% were detected once. Of the sample, more than 4.5% falls within the top ten clones.

The CDR3 runs 15 amino acids, cysteine and phenylalanine included. Here the CDR3 DNA is all that survives: 45 bases in frame from base 1. Via the germline V gene (reference sequence), CDR1 is LNHNV and CDR2 YYDKDF. The junction shows trimming of 1 base on V and 2 bases on J, plus 11 bases between the germline ends. The sample's time point label, in plain terms: individuals recovered from natural SARS-CoV-2 infection. Broader findings and caveats from the paper: It was noted by the authors that total T cell responses may have been underestimated by the TCR breadth and depth analyses. Non-spike TCR breadth was comparable between vaccine and placebo recipients, consistent with the vaccine containing only spike. After vaccination, spike-specific CD8+ and CD4+ T cell responses were reported to show substantial breadth. Spike-specific TCR breadth was higher in Ad26.COV2.S recipients than in placebo recipients (P = 0.0014).

This specimen consisted of peripheral blood, obtained after recovery from COVID-19. The chain is encoded by TRBV15 joined to TRBJ2-5; confidence is insufficient to name the D gene. The receptor was derived from a human donor who had recovered from COVID-19. In nucleotides, the sequence is TGTGCCACCAGCAGAGTTACGGTCACACAAGAGACCCAGTACTTC. Translated, it gives CATSRVTVTQETQYF.